What follows are 6 T cell receptor beta chains derived from one specimen sequenced in a study of T cells after yellow fever vaccination. One entry per CDR3 protein results from TCRdb running MiXCR on the 5' RACE reads. The repertoire holds 60,000 to 85,000 distinct CDR3 sequences, with roughly 7.4% as singletons. The material sequenced was CD8+ T cells sorted from PBMCs, taken about 5 days after the first yellow fever vaccination. The receptor set was obtained from a man between 18 and 29 years old who received the YFV17D yellow fever vaccine.

The sample holds many counts of this clonotype. The DNA of the CDR3 is TGTGCCAGCAGCGTAGGGTCGACACCTCAGCCCCAGCATTTT. Residues: CASSVGSTPQPQHF. The chain joins TRBV9 to TRBJ1-5; unclear D gene. V was trimmed by 0 bases and J by 6 bases, leaving 10 bases between them. There are 14 residues in the CDR3. Per germline, CDR1 SGDLS and CDR2 YYNGEE.

Many counts were recorded for this clonotype. The chain is built from TRBV4-2 and TRBJ2-2; D may be TRBD1 (5 bases). CDR1 and CDR2 (germline): LGHNA, YNFKEQ. The V end was cut by 0 bases, the J end by 7 bases, with 12 bases between. CDR3 length: 15 amino acids. In DNA form, the CDR3 reads TGTGCCAGCAGCCAAGATCTACAGGATGGCGGGGAGCTGTTTTTT. Translation: CASSQDLQDGGELFF.

This clonotype was seen a few times. The gene calls are TRBV7-2 and TRBJ2-5; D may be TRBD2 (5 bases). The CDR3 spans 17 residues. The V end was cut by 4 bases, the J end by 4 bases, with 22 bases between. In germline, CDR1 is SGHTA, CDR2 FQGNSA. Here the CDR3 DNA reads TGTGCCAGCAGCTCCAAGTCGGCCGTACGGGGAGTAGAGACCCAGTACTTC. Residues: CASSSKSAVRGVETQYF.

About this clonotype: It may be a read error: a sequence one base away is much more abundant. CDR3 residues: CASREGDNTGQLFF. CDR3 coding DNA: TGCGCCAGCAGAGAGGGCGACAACACCGGGCAGCTGTTTTTT. The rearrangement links TRBV23-1 to TRBJ2-2, with a tentative D call TRBD2 (5 bases). TRBV23-1 is an ORF, with its function uncertain. The CDR3 is made up of 14 amino acids.

This clonotype has more than one count but fewer than ten. The chain recombines TRBV29-1 with TRBJ2-2; maybe TRBD2 (6 bases). This CDR3 has 14 residues. CDR1 is SQVTM, CDR2 ANQGSEA, per germline. The V gene lost 7 bases and the J gene lost 0 bases, with 12 bases spanning the gap. The CDR3 region is CSADGGSNTGELFF. DNA for the CDR3: TGCAGCGCAGATGGGGGGTCGAACACCGGGGAGCTGTTTTTT.

This clonotype was seen more than once but under ten times. This sequence joins TRBV4-3 and TRBJ2-1, with 9 bases identical to TRBD2. Germline values: CDR1 LGHNA, CDR2 YSLEER. Losses at the gene ends were 0 bases for V and 3 bases for J; bases not matched to a gene: 0. This CDR3 is 15 amino acids long. DNA of the CDR3: TGCGCCAGCAGCCAAGAACTAGCGGGCTACAATGAGCAGTTCTTC. Amino acid sequence: CASSQELAGYNEQFF.